The 10 T cell receptor beta chains in this list originate from one sample, sequenced in a study of PD-1 blockade in classical Hodgkin lymphoma. Using immunoSEQ multiplex PCR, the repertoire was profiled, and TCRdb retains in-frame clones only, with some absent. The sample consists of about 97,000 clones, around four fifths of them appearing once. The patients all showed relapse after autologous stem cell transplantation, while their brentuximab vedotin exposure varied. The material was peripheral blood mononuclear cells (PBMCs), obtained at baseline. Receptors originate from a human donor with classical Hodgkin lymphoma.

CDR3 sequence: CASSDRGTGESYGYTF. CDR3 DNA: TGTGCCAGCAGTGATAGAGGGACAGGGGAGAGCTATGGCTACACCTTC. The gene calls are TRBV25-1 and TRBJ1-2; 10 bases agree with TRBD1. This CDR3 is built from 16 residues. After removal of 3 bases from V and 4 bases from J, the junction contained 8 bases not matched to a gene. Germline V gene data show CDR1 as MGHDK and CDR2 as SYGVNS.

The gene calls are TRBV6-1 and TRBJ2-3; TRBD2 matches at 8 bases. Germline loops: CDR1 MNHNS, CDR2 SASEGT. The CDR3 totals 15 residues. Unmatched junction bases numbered 7, after V lost 7 bases and J lost 1 base. In DNA, the CDR3 is TGTGCCAGCAAACTGACTAGCGTTGGCACAGATACGCAGTATTTT. Residues: CASKLTSVGTDTQYF.

In its sample, this clone was seen a few times. CDR3 residues: CSVVRQGGEAFF. The CDR3 coding sequence is TGCAGCGTTGTGAGGCAGGGCGGTGAAGCTTTCTTT. The rearrangement joins TRBV29-1 to TRBJ1-1; TRBD1 might be the D (5 bases). Germline V gene lookup returns CDR1 SQVTM and CDR2 ANQGSEA. The ends were cut back, 4 bases at V and 7 bases at J, with 13 bases in the middle. The CDR3 length is 12 residues.

The chain joins TRBV7-2 to TRBJ1-5; D is ambiguous. Trimming pared 3 bases from V and 5 bases from J, leaving 14 bases between. Germline-derived CDR1 and CDR2 are SGHTA and FQGNSA. This CDR3 contains 15 residues. CDR3 DNA: TGTGCCAGCAGCTTTGTGGCCGGGTTAGATCAGCCCCAGCATTTT. This encodes CASSFVAGLDQPQHF.

The genes are TRBV10-3 and TRBJ1-3; maybe TRBD1 (6 bases). This CDR3 contains 15 residues. V was trimmed by 5 bases and J by 2 bases, leaving 13 bases between them. Germline lookup yields CDR1 ENHRY and CDR2 SYGVKD. The CDR3 loop reads CAISTGGGAGNTIYF. DNA of the CDR3: TGTGCCATCAGTACCGGAGGGGGTGCTGGAAACACCATATATTTT.

The chain is built from TRBV4-3 and TRBJ2-6, with D perhaps given as TRBD1 or TRBD2 (6 bases each). V was pared by 1 base and J by 2 bases, with 15 bases between. CDR1 LGHNA and CDR2 YSLEER come from the germline V gene. The CDR3 is made up of 18 amino acids. The CDR3 here is CASSQAWLGGPGANVLTF. The CDR3 DNA is TGCGCCAGCAGCCAAGCCTGGTTGGGGGGCCCTGGGGCCAACGTCCTGACTTTC.

The rearrangement uses TRBV11-3 and TRBJ1-4, with 8 bases aligning to TRBD1. V shed 4 bases, J shed 4 bases, and the junction held 2 bases outside the gene matches. The CDR3 covers 14 residues. Germline V gives CDR1 SGHNT, CDR2 YENEEA. This CDR3 reads CASSSDRVNEKLFF. For the CDR3, the DNA is TGTGCCAGCAGCTCGGACAGGGTTAATGAAAAACTGTTTTTT.

The chain couples TRBV19 to TRBJ1-5, with D uncertain. This CDR3 region has 13 residues. V was shortened by 1 base and J by 6 bases, with 7 bases between the two germline ends. Germline loops: CDR1 LNHDA, CDR2 SQIVND (reference sequence). The CDR3 DNA reads TGTGCCAGTAGTATAGGGGTCGCTCAGCCCCAGCATTTT. It yields the protein CASSIGVAQPQHF. Based on the CDR3 plus reference TRBV19 and TRBJ1-5, the full variable domain is DGGITQSPKYLFRKEGQNVTLSCEQNLNHDAMYWYRQDPGQGLRLIYYSQIVNDFQKGDIAEGYSVSREKKESFPLTVTSAQKNPTAFYLCASSIGVAQPQHFGDGTRLSIL.

J is TRBJ2-3 and V is TRBV30; 10 bases are shared with TRBD2. This CDR3 is 15 amino acids long. Trimming cost V 1 base and J 6 bases; bases outside gene matches: 7. Germline V gives CDR1 GTSNPN, CDR2 SVGIG (reference sequence). The CDR3 loop is CAWSEASGSRDTQYF. Here the CDR3 DNA reads TGTGCCTGGAGTGAAGCTAGCGGGAGCCGGGATACGCAGTATTTT.

This clone was found once. V usage is TRBV4-1 and J usage is TRBJ1-5, with D tentatively TRBD1 (5 bases). The germline CDR1 and CDR2 sequences are MGHRA and YSYEKL. The CDR3 is 16 residues long. V was clipped by 1 base and J by 0 bases, with 10 bases between them. CDR3 DNA sequence: TGCGCCAGCAGCCAAGTGAGGGACCTTAGCAATCAGCCCCAGCATTTT. Translated, it gives CASSQVRDLSNQPQHF.